Sequencing of this T cell receptor (beta chain) was carried out in a study of beta chain features in type 1 diabetes. Study background: Healthy donors resembled patients in age, gender and cell yields.

This clone was seen more than once but under ten times. Antigen: not known. The sequenced template was cDNA made from the entire isolated RNA. Naive, central memory and regulatory T cell samples produced a mean of approximately 3.6 million reads. Assay: immunoSEQ multiplex PCR; the TCRdb copy retains only in-frame clones and omits some. Found here are over 150,000 clones, about 7.9% of them singletons; the top ten hold 0.5%. Notes on the study in general: Moderately but significantly shorter TCRB CDR3s were found in Type 1 diabetes patients in all four CD4+ subsets.

The CDR3 sequence is 10 residues long. Per germline, CDR1 SGHAT and CDR2 FQNNGV. V shed 2 bases and J shed 7 bases, with 3 bases lying between them. Sequencing was performed on central memory CD4+ T cells from blood. This TCR was sampled from a man aged 18 to 30 with type 1 diabetes. The chain combines TRBV11-2 with TRBJ2-7, with D uncertain. The CDR3 nucleotides read TGTGCCAGCAGCTTAACAGAGCAGTACTTC. Translating gives CASSLTEQYF.